The present entry profiles one T cell receptor beta chain with its context. What this receptor recognizes is not known. Base qualities are missing; no much larger clone stands one base away. The germline V and J ends show losses of 5 bases and 5 bases respectively, and no gene match explains 8 bases of the junction. The germline V gene sets CDR1 to SGHAT and CDR2 to FQNNGV. The CDR3 holds 15 amino acids from the cysteine to the phenylalanine. Kept here is only the CDR3 DNA, which spans 45 bases and is read in frame from base 1. The immunoSEQ Platform was used to amplify TCRbeta CDR3 regions from extracted genomic DNA. The immunoSEQ assay combined multiplex PCR with high-throughput sequencing and a vendor bioinformatics pipeline. The published analysis was carried out like this. Non-productive sequences and CDR3s shorter than 4 amino acids were excluded, and clonotype frequencies were recalculated for each sample. In immunoSEQ Analyzer 2.0, shared clonotypes were identified as identical CDR3 amino acid, V gene and J gene sequences. To normalize repertoire overlap, the number of shared clonotypes was divided by the product of the two clone-set sizes and multiplied by 1000 to give arbitrary units. TCRdb took over this immuneACCESS table, retaining in-frame rearrangements with V and J assigned. Such tables are incomplete; in checked studies, under half of the missing clones stem from an unresolved V gene, and the remainder is unexplained. V and J calls and clone size follow that table, whereas D and trimming were derived from the DNA. For this sample the table gives about 32,000 clones, of which around 88% were detected only once. The ten largest clones take up about 2.5% of the sample.

The data are from a study of memory B cells and T cells in multiple sclerosis (dated by TCRdb to 2016 to 2019). About the study as a whole: In multiple sclerosis patients, the study set the TCR beta repertoires of autoproliferating peripheral T cells against those of T cells infiltrating brain lesions. Two multiple sclerosis patients were included in the TCR sequencing because brain lesions obtained at autopsy or brain-infiltrating cells obtained from biopsy were available for them. The paper as a whole reports these results and caveats: Clone-set sizes differed between compartments, which influenced counts of shared clonotypes and required normalization.

After CFSE-labeled PBMCs were cultured without a stimulus, the autoproliferating (CFSEdim) and non-proliferating (CFSEhi) T cell fractions were sequenced separately. Altogether, roughly 5x10^7 CFSE-labeled PBMCs were kept in culture for roughly 7 days with no stimulus, after which the replicate wells were combined. PBMCs were labeled with around 0.5 uM CFSE and cultured without exogenous stimuli in serum-free AIM-V medium. PBMCs were isolated by Ficoll density gradient centrifugation and were cryopreserved before use. Using a FACSAria III, live 7-AAD-negative cells were sorted, then washed with PBS and stored frozen at -80 degrees C as dry pellets.

The sample taken for sequencing was PBMCs from blood kept in culture. The clonotype originates from a human donor with multiple sclerosis. The chain is encoded by TRBV11-2 joined to TRBJ1-4; TRBD1 matches 7 bases in the middle. The DNA reads TGTGCCAGCAGCCCCCTCGGAGGGGGCAATGAAAAACTGTTTTTT. Its amino acids are CASSPLGGGNEKLFF.